A selection of T cell receptor beta chains follows, all from one sample in a study of T-cell reconstitution after alpha-beta-depleted transplantation in children. TCRdb reprocessed the PCR reads via MiXCR and lists one record per CDR3 protein. The sample holds 600,000 or so distinct CDR3 sequences, roughly 23% seen once. The sequenced sample was PBMCs, mostly from graft donor cells, obtained 360 days after TCRalphabeta/CD19-depleted stem cell transplant. Source of these receptors: a boy younger than two who had a stem cell transplant for acute myeloid leukemia, so the T cells may come from the graft donor. Each CDR3 is given with its conserved first and last residue. Fields, in order: clone size, D gene, V gene, J gene, CDR3 DNA, CDR3 protein. D genes are given only for firm matches. Size tells how often a clone was seen (once, few, many) or the class of an expanded clone, and some rows leave it out.

few	TRBD1	TRBV12-3/TRBV12-4	TRBJ1-2	TGTGCCAGCAGTTTCTCGGACAGGATATTTAGCACCTTC	CASSFSDRIFSTF
NA	NA	TRBV6-5	TRBJ2-2	TGTGCCAGCAGTTACTCGATCTCAGGCACCGGGGAGCTGTTTTTT	CASSYSISGTGELFF
few	NA	TRBV6-5	TRBJ1-2	TGTGCCAGCAGTTACTCTCGATCCCACTATGGCTACACCTTC	CASSYSRSHYGYTF
few	TRBD1	TRBV29-1	TRBJ2-1	TGCAGCGTCGGGGACAGATACAATGAGCAGTTCTTC	CSVGDRYNEQFF
NA	TRBD1	TRBV10-3	TRBJ2-3	TGTGCCATCAGCGACACCGGGACAGGGGTCGCAGATACGCAGTATTTT	CAISDTGTGVADTQYF
NA	NA	TRBV6-2/TRBV6-3	TRBJ2-5	TGTGCCAGCAGCTCCCGACAGGTACAAGAGACCCAGTACTTC	CASSSRQVQETQYF
few	TRBD1	TRBV5-8	TRBJ1-1	TGTGCCAGCAGCTCCAGGACAGGATATACTGAAGCTTTCTTT	CASSSRTGYTEAFF
once	TRBD1	TRBV7-9	TRBJ2-3	TGTGCCAGCAGCTTAGCCAACAGGGGCTACACAGATACGCAGTATTTT	CASSLANRGYTDTQYF
NA	TRBD1	TRBV12-3/TRBV12-4	TRBJ2-7	TGTGCCAGCAGTGCCCGGGACAGGCACTCCTACGAGCAGTACTTC	CASSARDRHSYEQYF
many	TRBD2	TRBV29-1	TRBJ2-2	TGCAGCGTTCAAACCCCTAGCGGGAACACCGGGGAGCTGTTTTTT	CSVQTPSGNTGELFF
many	NA	TRBV5-1	TRBJ2-5	TGCGCCAGCAGCTTGGGTACTAGCCTTAGGGCGGAGACCCAGTACTTC	CASSLGTSLRAETQYF
NA	TRBD2	TRBV20-1	TRBJ2-5	TGCAGTGCCGAAACCTCTAGCGGGGCCTGGGGGACCCAGTACTTC	CSAETSSGAWGTQYF
many	NA	TRBV12-3/TRBV12-4	TRBJ1-2	TGTGCCAGCACCCGGGGACAAGGAAACTATGGCTACACCTTC	CASTRGQGNYGYTF
NA	NA	TRBV20-1	TRBJ1-1	TGCAGTGCTCTCCGGGGCAGTCCCTTT	CSALRGSPF
NA	NA	TRBV5-1	TRBJ1-1	TGCGCCAGCAGCCGACGTAGGGGCCACACTGAAGCTTTCTTT	CASSRRRGHTEAFF
many	NA	TRBV29-1	TRBJ2-2	TGCAGCGCCACCCCCATGGACAGTATCACCGGGGAGCTGTTTTTT	CSATPMDSITGELFF
few	NA	TRBV2	TRBJ2-7	TGTGCCAGCAGCTCCAGTCTTAACTACGAGCAGTACTTC	CASSSSLNYEQYF
NA	NA	TRBV20-1	TRBJ2-6	TGCAGTGCTAGAACTCTATGGGGGGCTGGGGCCAACGTCCTGACTTTC	CSARTLWGAGANVLTF
few	TRBD1	TRBV6-1	TRBJ1-1	TGTGCCAGCGGATCCTGGGGGACAGTCTTCTACACTGAAGCTTTCTTT	CASGSWGTVFYTEAFF
few	TRBD2	TRBV30	TRBJ2-3	TGTGCCTGGAGTGTACTCGGCGGGGGGGACACAGATACGCAGTATTTT	CAWSVLGGGDTDTQYF
few	NA	TRBV20-1	TRBJ2-1	TGCAGTGTGCCAGTCGGGGTTAGCTCCTACAATGAGCAGTTCTTC	CSVPVGVSSYNEQFF
NA	NA	TRBV5-5	TRBJ2-3	TGTGCCAGCAGCTTGGCGGGGGGCCTAGAGACAGATACGCAGTATTTT	CASSLAGGLETDTQYF
NA	TRBD2	TRBV4-1	TRBJ2-3	TGCGCCAGCAGCCAAGATTTCGGGGTACTAGCGGGAGACCCTCGACGATCAGATACGCAGTATTTT	CASSQDFGVLAGDPRRSDTQYF
NA	NA	TRBV28	TRBJ2-1	TGTGCCAGCAGTTTCTCTGACTACAATGAGCAGTTCTTC	CASSFSDYNEQFF
few	TRBD1	TRBV20-1	TRBJ2-5	TGCAGTCTAAGTAAGACAGGGGAAGAGACCCAGTACTTC	CSLSKTGEETQYF
few	TRBD1	TRBV10-3	TRBJ2-7	TGTGCCATCCGGGCCCTGGGGACAGGGTTCTACGAGCAGTACTTC	CAIRALGTGFYEQYF
NA	TRBD1	TRBV4-1	TRBJ1-1	TGCGCCAGCAGCCAGCCGGGACAGGGGGCGTTTGAGTCCATAGCTTTCTTT	CASSQPGQGAFESIAFF
NA	NA	TRBV20-1	TRBJ2-4	TGCAGTGCGAGGCAGGGGCCGGGGAACATTCAGTACTTC	CSARQGPGNIQYF
NA	NA	TRBV10-3	TRBJ1-1	TGTGCCATCAGTAAAGGGGGGAGAAACACTGAAGCTTTCTTT	CAISKGGRNTEAFF
NA	TRBD1	TRBV20-1	TRBJ1-3	TGCAGTGCCCTCGACAGGGAAGGTGGAAACACCATATATTTT	CSALDREGGNTIYF
NA	NA	TRBV7-2	TRBJ1-1	TGTGCCAGCAGTCTAGTAGAGGGCGGCACTGAAGCTTTCTTT	CASSLVEGGTEAFF
NA	TRBD1	TRBV11-2	TRBJ2-5	TGTGCCAGCAGCTACGACAGGGCGGGTATACAGACCCAGTACTTC	CASSYDRAGIQTQYF
few	TRBD2	TRBV9	TRBJ2-3	TGTGCCAGCAGCGCCGGGACTAGTTTTATTGGCACAGATACGCAGTATTTT	CASSAGTSFIGTDTQYF
NA	NA	TRBV29-1	TRBJ1-4	TGCAGCGTTGGTGAGGGCCCGGGGGAAAAACTGTTTTTT	CSVGEGPGEKLFF
few	NA	TRBV6-5	TRBJ1-1	TGTGCCAGCAGTTACCGGGCAGTGAACACTGAAGCTTTCTTT	CASSYRAVNTEAFF
few	NA	TRBV6-1	TRBJ2-5	TGTGCCAGCAGGAAGGATTATGACAGTCAAGAGACCCAGTACTTC	CASRKDYDSQETQYF
many	NA	TRBV7-9	TRBJ1-1	TGTGCCAGCAGTCTCCTCAAGGCTTTCTTT	CASSLLKAFF
few	NA	TRBV10-3	TRBJ2-3	TGTGCCTTAAGAGATGGGGATACGCAGTATTTT	CALRDGDTQYF
NA	TRBD1	TRBV7-6	TRBJ1-5	TGTGCCAGCAGCCCCCGGACAGGGTACAATCAGCCCCAGCATTTT	CASSPRTGYNQPQHF
NA	NA	TRBV6-2/TRBV6-3	TRBJ1-1	TGTGCCAGCCGGGAAATCGGGGGATTGCGCATGAACACTGAAGCTTTCTTT	CASREIGGLRMNTEAFF
NA	NA	TRBV5-1	TRBJ1-1	TGCGCCAGCAGCTTCGGAGGGTCGTCTGAAGCTTTCTTT	CASSFGGSSEAFF
few	TRBD2	TRBV20-1	TRBJ2-5	TGCAGTGCTAGATCGCCTTCCCCAATATACCGAGCGGGGGGAGAGACCCAGTACTTC	CSARSPSPIYRAGGETQYF
many	TRBD1	TRBV20-1	TRBJ2-2	TGCAGTGCGAGCCGGACAGGGGGCAGCACCGGGGAGCTGTTTTTT	CSASRTGGSTGELFF
few	TRBD2	TRBV6-5	TRBJ2-1	TGTGCCAGCAGTTACACGTCTAGCGGATACAATGAGCAGTTCTTC	CASSYTSSGYNEQFF
NA	NA	TRBV5-1	TRBJ2-3	TGCGCCAGCAGCAAGGAAGGGACTCAGGACACAGATACGCAGTATTTT	CASSKEGTQDTDTQYF
many	NA	TRBV14	TRBJ2-3	TGTGCCAGCAGCCCGGACATTAGCACAGATACGCAGTATTTT	CASSPDISTDTQYF
few	NA	TRBV7-8	TRBJ2-2	TGTGCCAGCAGCTTAGAAAGAGAGGGAAATACCGGGGAGCTGTTTTTT	CASSLEREGNTGELFF
many	TRBD2	TRBV28	TRBJ2-1	TGTGCCAGCAGTCCGGGACTAGCGGGGGGAACCTCCTACAATGAGCAGTTCTTC	CASSPGLAGGTSYNEQFF
NA	NA	TRBV7-2	TRBJ2-4	TGTGCCAGCAGTGGACCGGGACGGACTACCAAAAACATTCAGTACTTC	CASSGPGRTTKNIQYF